This T cell receptor (beta chain) was retrieved from a study of blood T cell repertoires in COVID-19. About the research overall: Material from acute and convalescent COVID-19 was sourced from the United States, Italy and Spain.

Methods used by the authors: Amplification from reference gene primers served as the basis for estimated nucleated cell counts. Sequenced by immunoSEQ multiplex PCR; TCRdb stores in-frame clones only, minus some. The DNA was the basis for D and trimming; V, J and clone size are from that table. The table includes 100,000 to 120,000 clones, 70% to 90% detected once. Germline values: CDR1 SGHTA, CDR2 FQGNSA. The CDR3 runs to 17 residues. V gave up 1 base and J gave up 15 bases, with 25 bases separating them. The material sequenced was peripheral blood. The receptor's source is a human donor in a cohort sampled during active COVID-19. The J gene is TRBJ2-6, the V gene TRBV7-2; maybe TRBD2 (6 bases). The DNA for the CDR3 is TGTGCCAGCAGCTTAGACGCTTCGGCCAGGGAGGTCTCAGGCCTGACTTTC. Translating it yields CASSLDASAREVSGLTF.